The present entry profiles one T cell receptor beta chain with its context. The data were taken from a study of control samples from healthy donors and cancer patients. Clones were sequenced by immunoSEQ multiplex PCR, and TCRdb holds only the in-frame ones, with some missing. The sample holds roughly 160,000 clones; 88% are singletons and the top ten take about 5.3%. CDR3 length equals 17 residues. V lost 4 bases and J lost 0, with 13 bases in between. CDR1 and CDR2 (germline): SGHNT, YENEEA. The sequence derives from a woman aged 30 to 39 in good health. Sequencing input: blood. The chain links TRBV11-3 to TRBJ2-6; perhaps D is TRBD1 or TRBD2 (5 bases each). CDR3 in DNA: TGTGCCAGCAGCTCCGGGACGGGAAGCTCTGGGGCCAACGTCCTGACTTTC. This translates into CASSSGTGSSGANVLTF.